A selection of T cell receptor beta chains follows, all from one sample in a study of CD8+CD57+ T cells in acquired aplastic anemia. A single record per CDR3 protein comes from TCRdb applying MiXCR to the reads. The data hold around 150,000 distinct CDR3 sequences, with approximately 40% observed a single time. The sample taken for sequencing was sorted CD4+, CD8+, or CD8+CD57+ T cells (not recorded which) from PBMCs. All receptors come from a human donor in good health. CDR3s include the opening cysteine and the closing phenylalanine or tryptophan. D genes are given only for firm matches. Rows may omit the clone size; those that give it use once, few, many or a size class.

D,size,V,J,DNA,CDR3
NA,many,TRBV7-9,TRBJ1-1,TGTGCCAGCAGCTTAGGCAGAAACTTTGAAGCTTTCTTT,CASSLGRNFEAFF
TRBD1,NA,TRBV7-9,TRBJ2-3,TGTGCCTCGGACAGGGAGTTGTTGACAGATACGCAGTATTTT,CASDRELLTDTQYF
TRBD1,NA,TRBV2,TRBJ2-7,TGTGCCAGCAGTCCGGGACAGGAATCCTACGAGCAGTACTTC,CASSPGQESYEQYF
NA,NA,TRBV10-3,TRBJ2-2,TGTGCCACCAAGCAAATTGAGGGAAACACCGGGGAGCTGTTTTTT,CATKQIEGNTGELFF
NA,many,TRBV6-1,TRBJ1-2,TGTGCCAGCAGTGAAACCTATGGCTACACCTTC,CASSETYGYTF
NA,NA,TRBV2,TRBJ1-6,TGTGCCAGCAGTGTATCCGAGTCACCCCTCCACTTT,CASSVSESPLHF
NA,many,TRBV20-1,TRBJ1-1,TGCAGTGCTAGGGGTGTCGGGGCTGGGGACACTGAAGCTTTCTTT,CSARGVGAGDTEAFF
NA,many,TRBV3-1,TRBJ2-1,TGTGCCAGCAGCCACCGACCCCCGAATGAGCAGTTCTTC,CASSHRPPNEQFF
TRBD2,many,TRBV20-1,TRBJ2-7,TGCAGTGCTAGAAAAACCGGGACTAGCGGGGTGGGCTCCTACGAGCAGTACTTC,CSARKTGTSGVGSYEQYF
NA,few,TRBV27,TRBJ2-7,TGTGCCAGCAGTTCGCCGACCCTCTCCTACGAGCAGTACTTC,CASSSPTLSYEQYF
NA,NA,TRBV18,TRBJ2-7,TGTGCCAGCTCACCACTAAGCTCCTACGAGCAGTACTTC,CASSPLSSYEQYF
NA,NA,TRBV4-2,TRBJ1-2,TGTGCCAGCAGCCAAGATCCGGGAAACTATGGCTACACCTTC,CASSQDPGNYGYTF
NA,NA,TRBV18,TRBJ1-2,TGTGCCAGCTCACACCTCGACAAGCCCAATGGCTACACCTTC,CASSHLDKPNGYTF
NA,NA,TRBV2,TRBJ2-6,TGTGCCAGCATCCGCCGGGACACTACCTCTGGGGCCAACGTCCTGACTTTC,CASIRRDTTSGANVLTF
NA,many,TRBV29-1,TRBJ2-1,TGCAGCGTTGGTTGGTCCGCGAGGGAGCAGTTCTTC,CSVGWSAREQFF
NA,many,TRBV7-2,TRBJ2-2,TGTGCCAGCAGCTTGACCGCTTCGGACACCGGGGAGCTGTTTTTT,CASSLTASDTGELFF
NA,many,TRBV20-1,TRBJ1-1,TGCAGTGCTGATACAGCGAACACTGAAGCTTTCTTT,CSADTANTEAFF
TRBD1,NA,TRBV29-1,TRBJ2-1,TGCAGCGTTGGTGGGTTTCGGGACAGCCACAACAATGAGCAGTTCTTC,CSVGGFRDSHNNEQFF
NA,NA,TRBV12-3/TRBV12-4,TRBJ2-5,TGTGCCAGCAGGATAGGGTTGGCGGAGACCCAGTACTTC,CASRIGLAETQYF
NA,many,TRBV20-1,TRBJ2-5,TGCAGCGGGGCAGGTGCCGGGAAGACCCAGTACTTC,CSGAGAGKTQYF
TRBD1,many,TRBV6-1,TRBJ2-5,TGTGCCAGCGTGGACAGGGGAAACCAAGAGACCCAGTACTTC,CASVDRGNQETQYF
NA,many,TRBV11-2,TRBJ1-5,TGTGCCAGCAGCCCCCAGCCGGGGAACAATCAGCCCCAGCATTTT,CASSPQPGNNQPQHF
NA,NA,TRBV18,TRBJ1-2,TGTGCCAGCTCACCGGTGGCACGTCCCTCTCTAATGCATGGCTACACCTTC,CASSPVARPSLMHGYTF
TRBD1,many,TRBV7-8,TRBJ1-5,TGTGCCAGCAGCTTAGCGACAGGGGGCAGGCAGCCCCAGCATTTT,CASSLATGGRQPQHF
NA,NA,TRBV7-9,TRBJ1-4,TGTGCCATCAAAGGGGAAAAACTGTTTTTT,CAIKGEKLFF
TRBD1,many,TRBV29-1,TRBJ1-1,TGCAGCGTGGACAGGCCGAACACTGAAGCTTTCTTT,CSVDRPNTEAFF
TRBD1,many,TRBV6-4,TRBJ2-1,TGTGCCAGCAGTGAGGAGGACAGGGGAGGGGAGCAGTTCTTC,CASSEEDRGGEQFF
NA,NA,TRBV6-1,TRBJ2-2,TGTGCCAGCAGTGACTTGGCAGGGTATCCCGGGGAGCTGTTTTTT,CASSDLAGYPGELFF
NA,NA,TRBV2,TRBJ2-5,TGTGCCAGCAGTGGACTTCAGGTCCGCCAAGAGACCCAGTACTTC,CASSGLQVRQETQYF
TRBD1,NA,TRBV5-1,TRBJ1-1,TGCGCCAGCAGCGAAACGGGACAGGGGGCGAGGAACACTGAAGCTTTCTTT,CASSETGQGARNTEAFF
NA,few,TRBV7-3,TRBJ2-3,TGTGCCAGCAGCTTGTCGCGGACAGATGCGCAGTATTTT,CASSLSRTDAQYF
NA,NA,TRBV15,TRBJ2-5,TGTGCCACCAGCAGAGCTGCTAGCGTGGAGACCCAGTACTTC,CATSRAASVETQYF